This T cell receptor beta chain was profiled in a study of CD8 T cells in Susac syndrome. Study background: Among the Susac syndrome patients who underwent sequencing, about 6 had clinically active disease, while about eight of them were in remission.

Findings and limits, study-wide: Clonal expansion was missing from Susac syndrome CD4+ T cell repertoires.

Germline V gene lookup returns CDR1 SGHRS and CDR2 YFSETQ. Between the trimmed V and J ends, which lost 1 base and 2 bases, there was a span of 10 bases. The CDR3 sequence is 15 residues long. Notes on this clonotype: Its cognate antigen is unknown.

It was negative isolation that provided the CD8+ and CD4+ T cells, whereas TEMRA cells were enriched by FACS. The RNA input was 0.5 to 1 ug, and it was reverse transcribed with random hexamers. Multiplex PCR with immunoSEQ amplified the TCR beta CDR3 across 54 Vbeta and 13 Jbeta. TCRdb fed the immunoSEQ multiplex PCR reads into MiXCR, producing one record per CDR3 protein. The sample holds over 150,000 distinct CDR3 sequences; just under 95% are singletons and the top ten take 0.09% to 0.1%. The rearrangement links TRBV5-1 to TRBJ1-3; tentatively, D is TRBD1 (6 bases). What was sequenced was CD4+ T cells from PBMCs. This TCR was sampled from a human donor with Susac syndrome. This chain's CDR3 is CASSLPAGAGNTIYF. The CDR3 DNA reads TGCGCCAGCAGCTTGCCAGCAGGGGCTGGAAACACCATATATTTT.